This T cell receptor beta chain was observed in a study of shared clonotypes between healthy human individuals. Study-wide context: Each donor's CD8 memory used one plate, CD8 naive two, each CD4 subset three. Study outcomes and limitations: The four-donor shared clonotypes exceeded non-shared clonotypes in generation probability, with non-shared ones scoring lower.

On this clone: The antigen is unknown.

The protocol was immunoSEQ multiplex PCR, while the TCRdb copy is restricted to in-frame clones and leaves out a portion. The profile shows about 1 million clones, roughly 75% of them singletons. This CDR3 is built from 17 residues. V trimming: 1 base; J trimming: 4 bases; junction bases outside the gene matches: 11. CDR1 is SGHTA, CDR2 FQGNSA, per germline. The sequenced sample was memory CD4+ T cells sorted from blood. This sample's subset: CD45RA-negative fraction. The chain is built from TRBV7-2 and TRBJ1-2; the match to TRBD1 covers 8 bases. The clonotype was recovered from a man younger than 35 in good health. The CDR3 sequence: CASSLESGRGRVYGYTF. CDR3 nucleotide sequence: TGTGCCAGCAGCTTAGAGAGTGGCAGGGGGCGCGTCTATGGCTACACCTTC.